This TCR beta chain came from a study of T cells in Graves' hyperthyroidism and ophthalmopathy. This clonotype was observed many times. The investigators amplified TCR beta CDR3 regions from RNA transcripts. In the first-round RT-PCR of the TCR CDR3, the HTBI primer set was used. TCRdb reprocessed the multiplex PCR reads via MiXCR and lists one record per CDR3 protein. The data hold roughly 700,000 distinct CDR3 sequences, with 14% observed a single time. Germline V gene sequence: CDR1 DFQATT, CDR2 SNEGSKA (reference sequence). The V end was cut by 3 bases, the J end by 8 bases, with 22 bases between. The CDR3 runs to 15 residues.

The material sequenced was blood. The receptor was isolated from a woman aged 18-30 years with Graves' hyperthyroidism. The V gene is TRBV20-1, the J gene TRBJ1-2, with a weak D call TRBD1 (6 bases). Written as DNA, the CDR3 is TGCAGTGCTAGGGCACGTCGGGGGGGGGCGGAAGGCTACACCTTC. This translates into CSARARRGGAEGYTF.